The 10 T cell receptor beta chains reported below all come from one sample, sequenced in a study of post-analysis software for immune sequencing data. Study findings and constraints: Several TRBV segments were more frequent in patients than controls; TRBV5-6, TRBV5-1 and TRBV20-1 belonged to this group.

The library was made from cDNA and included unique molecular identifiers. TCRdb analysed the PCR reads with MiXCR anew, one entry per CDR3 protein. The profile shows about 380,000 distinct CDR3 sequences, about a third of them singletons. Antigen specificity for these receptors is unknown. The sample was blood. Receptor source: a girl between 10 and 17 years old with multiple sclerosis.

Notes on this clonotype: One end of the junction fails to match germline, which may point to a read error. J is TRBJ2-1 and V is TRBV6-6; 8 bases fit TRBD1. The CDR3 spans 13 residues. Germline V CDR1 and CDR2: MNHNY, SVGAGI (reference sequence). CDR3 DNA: TGTGCCAGCAGGGGACAGGTACTCAATGAGCGGTTCTTC. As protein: CASRGQVLNERFF.

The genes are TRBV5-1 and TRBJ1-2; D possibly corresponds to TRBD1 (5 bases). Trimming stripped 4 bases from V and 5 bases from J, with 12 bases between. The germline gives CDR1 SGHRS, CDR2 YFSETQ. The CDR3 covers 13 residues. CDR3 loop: CASSRDPLYGYTF. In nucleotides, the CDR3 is TGCGCCAGCAGCCGGGACCCCCTTTATGGCTACACCTTC. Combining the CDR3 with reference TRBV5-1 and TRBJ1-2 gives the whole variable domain KAGVTQTPRYLIKTRGQQVTLSCSPISGHRSVSWYQQTPGQGLQFLFEYFSETQRNKGNFPGRFSGRQFSNSRSEMNVSTLELGDSALYLCASSRDPLYGYTFGSGTRLTVV.

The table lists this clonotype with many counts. The CDR3 spells CASLLPETQYF. As DNA, the CDR3 is TGTGCCAGCCTCTTACCGGAGACCCAGTACTTC. V and J are TRBV6-1 and TRBJ2-5; D gene unclear. Looked up from germline, CDR1 is MNHNS and CDR2 is SASEGT. Trimming removed 8 bases from V and 5 bases from J, with 9 bases in between. There are 11 residues in the CDR3.

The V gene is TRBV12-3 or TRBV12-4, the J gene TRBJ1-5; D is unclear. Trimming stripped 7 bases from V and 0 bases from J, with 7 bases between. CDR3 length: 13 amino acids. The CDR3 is CASTRDSNQPQHF. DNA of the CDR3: TGTGCCAGCACGAGGGATAGCAATCAGCCCCAGCATTTT.

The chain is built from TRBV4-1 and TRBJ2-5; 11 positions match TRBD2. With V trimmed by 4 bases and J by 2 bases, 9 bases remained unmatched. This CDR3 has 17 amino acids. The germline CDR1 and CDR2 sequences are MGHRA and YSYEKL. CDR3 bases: TGCGCCAGCAGCCCGGGGCTAGCGGGGGGCCTGCAAGAGACCCAGTACTTC. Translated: CASSPGLAGGLQETQYF.

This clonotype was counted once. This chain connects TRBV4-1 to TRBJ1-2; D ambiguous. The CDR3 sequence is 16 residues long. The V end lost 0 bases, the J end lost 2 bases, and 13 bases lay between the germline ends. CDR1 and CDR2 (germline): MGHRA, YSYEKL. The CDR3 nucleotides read TGCGCCAGCAGCCAAGATCCGGGCCCCATCAACTATGGCTACACCTTC. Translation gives CASSQDPGPINYGYTF.

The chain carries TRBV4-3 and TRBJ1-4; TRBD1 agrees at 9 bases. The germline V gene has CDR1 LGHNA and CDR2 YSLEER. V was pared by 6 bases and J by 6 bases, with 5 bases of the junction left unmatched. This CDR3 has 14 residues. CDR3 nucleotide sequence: TGCGCCAGCAGGCGGACAGGGGCGGATGAAAAACTGTTTTTT. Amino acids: CASRRTGADEKLFF.

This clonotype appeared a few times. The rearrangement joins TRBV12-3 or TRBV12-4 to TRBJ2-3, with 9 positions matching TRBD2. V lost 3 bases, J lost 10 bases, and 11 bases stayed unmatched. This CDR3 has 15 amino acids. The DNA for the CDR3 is TGTGCCAGCAGTTTGCGGCGGGGGGGACTGAGGGCGCAGTATTTT. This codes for CASSLRRGGLRAQYF.

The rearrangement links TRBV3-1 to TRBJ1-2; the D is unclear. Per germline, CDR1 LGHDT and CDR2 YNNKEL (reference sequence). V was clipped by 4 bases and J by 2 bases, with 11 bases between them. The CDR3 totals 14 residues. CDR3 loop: CASSPDGRNYGYTF. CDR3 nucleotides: TGTGCCAGCAGCCCGGACGGAAGAAACTATGGCTACACCTTC.

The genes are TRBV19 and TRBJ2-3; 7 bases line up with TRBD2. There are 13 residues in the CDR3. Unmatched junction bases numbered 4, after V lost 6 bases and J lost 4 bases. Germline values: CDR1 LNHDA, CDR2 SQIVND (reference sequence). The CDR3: CASRAGNADTQYF. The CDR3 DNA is TGTGCCAGTAGAGCGGGGAACGCAGATACGCAGTATTTT.